Presented here are 25 T cell receptor beta chains from one specimen sequenced in a study of cytomegalovirus exposure and HLA in healthy donors. The PCR ran on 60 Vbeta and 13 Jbeta primers. Sequenced by immunoSEQ multiplex PCR; TCRdb stores in-frame clones only, minus some. The sample consists of 100,000 to 150,000 clones, roughly 80% of them appearing once. Sequencing was performed on PBMCs. Receptor source: a man aged 18 to 30 in good health and CMV-seropositive.

The sample holds a few counts of this clone. The chain is built from TRBV2 and TRBJ1-1; tentative D call: TRBD1 (5 bases). The ends were cut back, 2 bases at V and 0 bases at J, with 10 bases in the middle. Germline V gene lookup returns CDR1 SNHLY and CDR2 FYNNEI. The CDR3 sequence is 15 residues long. In nucleotides, the CDR3 is TGTGCCAGCAGTGAAAGGGACTTCATGAACACTGAAGCTTTCTTT. It translates to CASSERDFMNTEAFF.

The chain links TRBV9 to TRBJ1-6; D gene ambiguous. Trimming shortened V by 0 bases and J by 9 bases, and 10 bases separated the two germline ends. This CDR3 spans 14 amino acids. CDR1 is SGDLS, CDR2 YYNGEE, per germline. The CDR3 DNA reads as TGTGCCAGCAGCGTAGGAGGGATGGGTTCACCCCTCCACTTT. Translated, it gives CASSVGGMGSPLHF.

V usage is TRBV4-3 and J usage is TRBJ2-1, with 11 bases identical to TRBD2. The CDR3 is 15 amino acids. J was trimmed by 12 bases and V by 1 base; bases with no gene match: 8. CDR1 is LGHNA, CDR2 YSLEER, per germline. The CDR3, as DNA: TGCGCCAGCAGCCAAGCACTAGCGGGAGATTCAGGGCAGTTCTTC. It specifies CASSQALAGDSGQFF.

This chain links TRBV15 with TRBJ2-5; the match to TRBD1 covers 8 bases. V was clipped by 0 bases and J by 4 bases; unmatched bases: 7. The CDR3 length is 16 residues. Looked up from germline, CDR1 is LNHNV and CDR2 is YYDKDF (reference sequence). This CDR3 reads CATSREGVRGLETQYF. The CDR3 nucleotides read TGTGCCACCAGCAGAGAGGGGGTCAGGGGGCTAGAGACCCAGTACTTC.

V gene TRBV7-2 combines with J gene TRBJ2-1; 12 bases match TRBD1. This CDR3 comprises 15 residues. V was pared by 5 bases and J by 6 bases, with 5 bases of the junction left unmatched. The germline V gene has CDR1 SGHTA and CDR2 FQGNSA. CDR3 residues: CASSPGTGGRNEQFF. CDR3 bases: TGTGCCAGCAGCCCGGGGACAGGGGGCCGCAATGAGCAGTTCTTC.

This chain uses TRBV7-9 with TRBJ2-5; 8 bases are a match to TRBD1. The CDR3 runs 15 residues. The germline V gene has CDR1 SEHNR and CDR2 FQNEAQ (reference sequence). With V trimmed by 5 bases and J by 5 bases, 10 bases remained unmatched. CDR3 amino acids: CASSRPTGEWETQYF. The CDR3 nucleotides are TGTGCCAGCAGCCGACCGACAGGGGAGTGGGAGACCCAGTACTTC.

The gene calls are TRBV2 and TRBJ2-1, with 11 bases matching TRBD2. V lost 4 bases and J lost 8; bases outside the gene matches: 10. CDR3 length: 16 residues. Germline CDR1 and CDR2: SNHLY and FYNNEI. The CDR3 is CASSVIAGGPSHEQFF. The CDR3 DNA sequence: TGTGCCAGCAGTGTAATAGCGGGAGGGCCGAGTCATGAGCAGTTCTTC.

Only a few counts were recorded for this clone. The chain couples TRBV4-3 to TRBJ2-1, with 7 bases aligning to TRBD2. Germline CDR1 LGHNA, CDR2 YSLEER. This CDR3 is 15 amino acids long. The V segment lost 3 bases and the J segment 3 bases; nucleotides outside the gene matches: 5. CDR3 DNA sequence: TGCGCCAGCAGCCAGTCAGCGGGGAACTACAATGAGCAGTTCTTC. Protein: CASSQSAGNYNEQFF.

J is TRBJ2-5 and V is TRBV25-1, with D perhaps TRBD2 (6 bases). Trimming took off 6 bases at V and 13 bases at J, with 15 bases between the two ends. CDR3 length equals 11 residues. Germline CDR1 is MGHDK and CDR2 is SYGVNS. CDR3 loop: CASSDRDSLYF. CDR3 DNA sequence: TGTGCCAGCAGCGACCGGGACTCCCTGTACTTC.

The rearrangement links TRBV7-7 to TRBJ2-5; 7 nucleotides line up with TRBD1. The V gene's germline CDR1 is SSHAT and CDR2 FNYEAQ (reference sequence). V trimming: 5 bases; J trimming: 2 bases; junction bases outside the gene matches: 2. The CDR3 totals 13 residues. This CDR3 reads CASSEGQQETQYF. The CDR3 coding sequence is TGTGCCAGCAGCGAGGGACAGCAAGAGACCCAGTACTTC.

V gene TRBV5-6 combines with J gene TRBJ2-3; D not certain. CDR3 length: 12 amino acids. The ends were cut back, 6 bases at V and 2 bases at J, with 7 bases in the middle. Germline V gene lookup returns CDR1 SGHDT and CDR2 YYEEEE. CDR3 nucleotide sequence: TGTGCCAGCACGCAGGCCACAGATACGCAGTATTTT. It encodes CASTQATDTQYF.

This clone was seen a single time. This sequence joins TRBV19 and TRBJ2-7, with 10 bases matching TRBD1. Germline trimming cut 4 bases from V and 4 bases from J; bases unmatched to any gene: 7. From germline, CDR1 is LNHDA and CDR2 SQIVND (reference sequence). The CDR3 has 15 residues. Here the CDR3 reads CASSRPGQGKYEQYF. DNA of the CDR3: TGTGCCAGTAGTAGGCCGGGACAGGGGAAATACGAGCAGTACTTC.

The chain has TRBV5-1 and TRBJ2-2; 7 positions match TRBD2. Germline CDR1 is SGHRS and CDR2 is YFSETQ. This CDR3 is 16 amino acids long. V trimming: 4 bases; J trimming: 3 bases; junction bases outside the gene matches: 9. Here the CDR3 DNA reads TGCGCCAGCAGCCGAAACCTAGCGGCAGACACCGGGGAGCTGTTTTTT. It translates to CASSRNLAADTGELFF.

This clone was seen more than once but under ten times. The chain recombines TRBV2 with TRBJ1-6; TRBD1 aligns across 8 bases. The CDR3 runs 14 residues. The V gene's germline CDR1 is SNHLY and CDR2 FYNNEI. V shed 6 bases and J 7 bases; nucleotides not matched to a gene: 5. The CDR3 reads CASRATGGNSPLHF. As DNA, the CDR3 is TGTGCCAGCAGAGCTACAGGGGGAAATTCACCCCTCCACTTT.

V and J are TRBV7-9 and TRBJ2-1; 8 nucleotides align to TRBD2. This CDR3 is built from 15 residues. Losses at the gene ends were 5 bases for V and 2 bases for J; bases not matched to a gene: 5. The germline CDR1 and CDR2 sequences are SEHNR and FQNEAQ (reference sequence). CDR3 nucleotides: TGTGCCAGCAGCCAGGACGGGGGGGCCTACAATGAGCAGTTCTTC. Amino acid sequence: CASSQDGGAYNEQFF.

The chain couples TRBV14 to TRBJ2-5, with no clear D. This CDR3 is built from 13 residues. V lost 0 bases and J 5 bases, leaving 7 bases between the germline ends. CDR1 is SGHDN, CDR2 FVKESK, per germline. CDR3 nucleotides: TGTGCCAGCAGCCAAGATGGCTTCGAGACCCAGTACTTC. Its protein product is CASSQDGFETQYF.

This chain uses TRBV5-1 with TRBJ1-1; D remains ambiguous. V lost 0 bases to trimming and J lost 4 bases, with 10 bases between them. The CDR3 consists of 14 residues. In germline, CDR1 is SGHRS, CDR2 YFSETQ. The CDR3 loop reads CASSLVADRTEAFF. CDR3 DNA sequence: TGCGCCAGCAGCTTGGTAGCCGATCGCACTGAAGCTTTCTTT.

The gene calls are TRBV5-1 and TRBJ2-7; 8 bases are a match to TRBD2. J lost 3 bases, V lost 5 bases, and 7 bases had no gene match. The germline V gene encodes CDR1 SGHRS and CDR2 YFSETQ. The CDR3 contains 14 residues. In nucleotides, the CDR3 is TGCGCCAGCAGTGTCCCCACTAGCGGCTACGAGCAGTACTTC. Protein: CASSVPTSGYEQYF. The entire variable domain, with the rest obtained from reference TRBV5-1 and TRBJ2-7, is as follows: KAGVTQTPRYLIKTRGQQVTLSCSPISGHRSVSWYQQTPGQGLQFLFEYFSETQRNKGNFPGRFSGRQFSNSRSEMNVSTLELGDSALYLCASSVPTSGYEQYFGPGTRLTVT.

As to this clone: The junction departs from the called germline gene at one end, perhaps through a read error. V usage is TRBV7-9 and J usage is TRBJ2-2, with TRBD1 identical over 8 bases. Per the germline V gene, CDR1 is SEHNR and CDR2 is FQNEAQ (reference sequence). The CDR3 has 17 residues. CDR3 DNA: TGTTCCAGCAGCCTTTTAACCGGGACAGGGAACACCGGGGAGCTGTTTTTT. This gives the protein CSSSLLTGTGNTGELFF. The full variable domain, with the rest looked up from reference TRBV7-9 and TRBJ2-2, is DTGVSQNPRHKITKRGQNVTFRCDPISEHNRLYWYRQTLGQGPEFLTYFQNEAQLEKSRLLSDRFSAERPKGSFSTLEIQRTEQGDSAMYLCSSSLLTGTGNTGELFFGEGSRLTVL.

Only a few counts were recorded for this clone. The J gene is TRBJ2-3, the V gene TRBV2; D uncertain. The CDR3 has 14 residues. The germline V gene encodes CDR1 SNHLY and CDR2 FYNNEI. V dropped 3 bases and J dropped 0 bases, with 7 bases sitting between them. CDR3 sequence: CASSDLYSTDTQYF. The DNA for the CDR3 is TGTGCCAGCAGTGATCTCTATAGCACAGATACGCAGTATTTT. The variable domain in full, completed from reference TRBV2 and TRBJ2-3, reads EPEVTQTPSHQVTQMGQEVILRCVPISNHLYFYWYRQILGQKVEFLVSFYNNEISEKSEIFDDQFSVERPDGSNFTLKIRSTKLEDSAMYFCASSDLYSTDTQYFGPGTRLTVL.

J is TRBJ1-1 and V is TRBV19, with TRBD1 matching 7 bases. V shed 5 bases and J 0 bases; nucleotides not matched to a gene: 6. Germline V CDR1 and CDR2: LNHDA, SQIVND (reference sequence). This CDR3 has 15 residues. CDR3 sequence: CASSQRQGMNTEAFF. The CDR3 bases are TGTGCCAGTAGTCAAAGACAGGGTATGAACACTGAAGCTTTCTTT.

CDR3: CASSSTLAGLGGELFF. DNA of the CDR3: TGTGCCAGCAGCTCCACACTAGCGGGGCTCGGCGGGGAGCTGTTTTTT. This chain links TRBV7-2 with TRBJ2-2; 10 bases align to TRBD2. J was trimmed by 7 bases and V by 4 bases; bases with no gene match: 9. Germline loops: CDR1 SGHTA, CDR2 FQGNSA. The CDR3 length is 16 residues.

The chain carries TRBV11-2 and TRBJ1-1; D gene uncertain. This CDR3 is built from 14 residues. Germline V lookup: CDR1 SGHAT, CDR2 FQNNGV. The germline V and J ends were trimmed by 3 bases and 1 base, with 9 bases remaining between them. The DNA for the CDR3 is TGTGCCAGCAGCTTCCGCGCCTCGAACACTGAAGCTTTCTTT. Translated: CASSFRASNTEAFF.

The chain is built from TRBV7-8 and TRBJ2-7; D gene ambiguous. CDR1 is SGHVS and CDR2 is FQNEAQ in the germline V gene. The CDR3 is made up of 14 amino acids. The V end was cut by 0 bases, the J end by 2 bases, with 8 bases between. The CDR3 loop is CASSLAPKTYEQYF. The CDR3 DNA reads TGTGCCAGCAGCTTAGCGCCTAAGACCTACGAGCAGTACTTC.

This clone was seen a handful of times. This chain connects TRBV19 to TRBJ2-3; 11 bases agree with TRBD2. The ends lost 5 bases at V and 3 bases at J; junction bases unmatched: 7. The CDR3 sequence is 16 residues long. Germline V gives CDR1 LNHDA, CDR2 SQIVND (reference sequence). CDR3 bases: TGTGCCAGTAGTCCAGGGGGACTAGCGGAGACAGATACGCAGTATTTT. Its protein product is CASSPGGLAETDTQYF. Full variable domain (missing parts from reference TRBV19 and TRBJ2-3): DGGITQSPKYLFRKEGQNVTLSCEQNLNHDAMYWYRQDPGQGLRLIYYSQIVNDFQKGDIAEGYSVSREKKESFPLTVTSAQKNPTAFYLCASSPGGLAETDTQYFGPGTRLTVL.